The 30 T cell receptor beta chains reported below all come from one sample, sequenced in a study of blood T cells in healthy people across ages. The use of a sample-barcoded 5' primer and a J-beta primer mix characterized a second PCR of about 6 to 11 cycles. TCRdb ran MiXCR on the 5' RACE reads and lists one entry per CDR3 protein. The table lists about 800,000 distinct CDR3 sequences, more than 20% of them singletons. This same sample was also part of a study on T cells of mothers and their children.

Sequencing used blood. The origin of the receptors is a boy aged 10-17 years in good health.

The chain combines TRBV5-1 with TRBJ2-5; tentatively, D is TRBD1 (5 bases). Trimming cost V 4 bases and J 3 bases, with 10 bases left between them. This CDR3 comprises 13 residues. The germline V gene encodes CDR1 SGHRS and CDR2 YFSETQ. The CDR3 spells CASSRQSEETQYF. In DNA, the CDR3 is TGCGCCAGCAGCCGACAGTCGGAAGAGACCCAGTACTTC.

V and J are TRBV4-3 and TRBJ2-3; 10 bases agree with TRBD2. Germline CDR1 LGHNA, CDR2 YSLEER. V lost 0 bases and J lost 1; bases outside the gene matches: 10. This CDR3 spans 19 amino acids. CDR3 DNA: TGCGCCAGCAGCCAAGATAGATGGTCCCTAGCGGGGGGCACAGATACGCAGTATTTT. Its protein is CASSQDRWSLAGGTDTQYF.

V usage is TRBV12-3 or TRBV12-4 and J usage is TRBJ2-5; TRBD1 might be the D (6 bases). V was shortened by 6 bases and J by 2 bases, with 13 bases between the two germline ends. The CDR3 spans 14 residues. Here the CDR3 DNA reads TGTGCCAGCAGGGCTTGGACAGCTCAAGAGACCCAGTACTTC. Encoded protein: CASRAWTAQETQYF.

As for this clonotype: The junction and the germline gene differ at one end; a read error may be behind it. The chain recombines TRBV7-8 with TRBJ1-4; D possibly corresponds to TRBD1 (5 bases). The CDR3 length is 16 residues. The V gene's germline CDR1 is SGHVS and CDR2 FQNEAQ. The DNA of the CDR3 is TGTGCCAGCAGCTTAGCGTGGGGGAGTACTAACGAAAAACTGTTTTTT. Translated: CASSLAWGSTNEKLFF.

This clonotype was counted many times. This sequence joins TRBV11-2 and TRBJ2-3; the D call may be TRBD1 or TRBD2 (5 bases each). Trimming took 5 bases from V and 0 from J, leaving 6 bases between them. Germline V CDR1 and CDR2: SGHAT, FQNNGV. This CDR3 has 13 residues. In DNA, the CDR3 is TGTGCCAGCAGCGGGGACAGCACAGATACGCAGTATTTT. Protein product: CASSGDSTDTQYF.

Notes on this clonotype: Its ends do not fully match the called genes, so a read error is possible. The chain has TRBV29-1 and TRBJ2-7, with D possibly being TRBD1 (5 bases). The CDR3 has 11 residues. CDR1 is SQVTM, CDR2 ANQGSEA, per germline. The CDR3 loop is CSVTESCEQYF. In DNA form, the CDR3 reads TGCAGCGTGACAGAGTCCTGCGAGCAGTACTTC.

The chain carries TRBV6-2 or TRBV6-3 and TRBJ2-5; D is possibly TRBD1 (5 bases). The DNA end lines up better with TRBJ2-7; the J call may be wrong. The germline CDR1 and CDR2 sequences are MNHEY and SVGEGT. The CDR3 consists of 14 residues. This CDR3 reads CASSYWSGIYEQYF. The CDR3 DNA reads TGTGCCAGCAGTTACTGGTCAGGGATCTACGAGCAGTACTTC.

The rearrangement uses TRBV10-3 and TRBJ2-1, with 7 bases aligning to TRBD1. The end of the DNA fits TRBJ2-7 better, so the J call may be wrong. This CDR3 has 15 residues. Germline CDR1 reads ENHRY; CDR2 reads SYGVKD. CDR3 loop: CAISASDREKYEQYF. Here the CDR3 DNA reads TGTGCCATCAGTGCAAGCGACAGGGAAAAGTACGAGCAGTACTTC.

This clonotype has more than one count but fewer than ten. In DNA, the CDR3 is TGTGCCATCAGTGAGGGTCAGGGGCGAGAGACCCAGTACTTC. Protein: CAISEGQGRETQYF. This chain connects TRBV10-3 to TRBJ2-5, with D possibly TRBD1 on 6 matching bases. The CDR3 has 14 amino acids. CDR1 and CDR2 (germline): ENHRY, SYGVKD. V lost 2 bases to trimming and J lost 4 bases, with 11 bases between them.

The chain recombines TRBV5-6 with TRBJ1-1; D remains unclear. The CDR3 spans 11 residues. Deletions cut 1 base from V and 7 bases from J, with 5 bases between. The germline V gene encodes CDR1 SGHDT and CDR2 YYEEEE. The CDR3 sequence: CASSLSHEAFF. CDR3 bases: TGTGCCAGCAGCTTGTCACATGAAGCTTTCTTT.

The V call is TRBV9, the J call TRBJ2-5; TRBD2 matches at 8 bases. The DNA end is a closer match to TRBJ2-1, so the J assignment may be wrong. CDR3 size: 11 residues. Germline-derived CDR1 and CDR2 are SGDLS and YYNGEE. CDR3 residues: CASAGGVEQFF. The CDR3 nucleotides are TGTGCCAGCGCCGGGGGGGTAGAGCAGTTCTTC.

There are a few counts of this clonotype. The chain employs TRBV18 and TRBJ1-3; 7 bases are shared with TRBD1. J was trimmed by 4 bases and V by 3 bases; bases with no gene match: 6. Germline CDR1 is KGHSH and CDR2 is LQKENI. CDR3 size: 15 residues. The CDR3: CASSPLQGDGNTIYF. CDR3 bases: TGTGCCAGCTCACCTCTGCAGGGGGACGGAAACACCATATATTTT.

This clonotype was picked up a small number of times. CDR3 nucleotides: TGCAGCGTTGAAGATCAGGGGGGGAGGGCTGCTTTCTTT. It specifies CSVEDQGGRAAFF. The chain links TRBV29-1 to TRBJ1-1, with TRBD1 identical over 7 bases. The CDR3 is made up of 13 amino acids. V dropped 0 bases and J dropped 11; count of bases not matched to a gene: 9. Germline loops: CDR1 SQVTM, CDR2 ANQGSEA.

V is TRBV20-1 and J is TRBJ1-5, with 10 bases fitting TRBD1. CDR1 and CDR2 (germline): DFQATT, SNEGSKA (reference sequence). The CDR3 sequence is 14 residues long. V shed 5 bases and J 8 bases; nucleotides not matched to a gene: 9. The CDR3 DNA reads as TGCAGTGCTCGCCGGACAGGGGGTTGGGAGCCCCAGCATTTT. Protein sequence: CSARRTGGWEPQHF.

V is TRBV20-1 and J is TRBJ2-2, with D possibly matching TRBD1 (5 bases). The germline CDR1 and CDR2 sequences are DFQATT and SNEGSKA (reference sequence). CDR3 length: 15 amino acids. V lost 0 bases and J lost 1, with 9 bases in between. The CDR3 DNA reads TGCAGTGCTAGAGATTGGGGCCAGAACACCGGGGAGCTGTTTTTT. This translates into CSARDWGQNTGELFF.

This clonotype was counted between two and nine times. The rearrangement joins TRBV2 to TRBJ2-2; D perhaps matches TRBD2 (6 bases). Trimming cost V 5 bases and J 8 bases, with 15 bases left between them. Germline values: CDR1 SNHLY, CDR2 FYNNEI. The CDR3 has 14 amino acids. CDR3 loop: CASSLIGGTGELFF. CDR3 sequence (DNA): TGTGCCAGCAGTCTGATCGGGGGAACGGGGGAGCTGTTTTTT.

The chain has TRBV9 and TRBJ2-5; possible D gene TRBD2, 5 bases. The length of the CDR3 is 15 residues. Looked up from germline, CDR1 is SGDLS and CDR2 is YYNGEE. The ends were cut back, 4 bases at V and 5 bases at J, with 18 bases in the middle. The CDR3 region is CASSFSGSRKETQYF. The CDR3 DNA sequence: TGTGCCAGCAGCTTTTCGGGGAGTCGCAAGGAGACCCAGTACTTC.

This clonotype showed up many times. The rearrangement links TRBV7-9 to TRBJ2-5; 11 bases fit TRBD1. Near its end, the DNA agrees better with TRBJ2-7, so the J call may be wrong. In germline, CDR1 is SEHNR, CDR2 FQNEAQ (reference sequence). CDR3 length: 14 amino acids. The CDR3 coding sequence is TGTGCCAGCACCCGGACAGGGGGCGGGTACGAGCAGTACTTC. The encoded protein is CASTRTGGGYEQYF.

This chain links TRBV2 with TRBJ1-2; the D is unclear. V was pared by 9 bases and J by 0 bases, with 11 bases between. CDR3 length: 13 amino acids. Germline-derived CDR1 and CDR2 are SNHLY and FYNNEI. CDR3 nucleotide sequence: TGTGCCAGAAAGGCCGGAACTAACTATGGCTACACCTTC. Translation: CARKAGTNYGYTF. Based on the CDR3 plus reference TRBV2 and TRBJ1-2, the full variable domain is EPEVTQTPSHQVTQMGQEVILRCVPISNHLYFYWYRQILGQKVEFLVSFYNNEISEKSEIFDDQFSVERPDGSNFTLKIRSTKLEDSAMYFCARKAGTNYGYTFGSGTRLTVV.

The genes are TRBV7-3 and TRBJ1-1; D gene ambiguous. Trimming removed 3 bases from V and 4 bases from J, with 9 bases in between. The CDR3 sequence is 13 residues long. Germline CDR1 and CDR2: SGHTA and FQGTGA. CDR3 sequence (DNA): TGTGCCAGCAGCTTTTCGATGGGCACTGAAGCTTTCTTT. Its protein is CASSFSMGTEAFF.

The chain uses TRBV11-1 and TRBJ1-1, with a weak D call TRBD1 (5 bases). Per germline, CDR1 SGHAT and CDR2 FQDESV (reference sequence). The CDR3 runs to 17 residues. The germline V and J ends were trimmed by 1 base and 1 base, with 16 bases remaining between them. Here the CDR3 reads CASSLGQTFRGNTEAFF. The CDR3 bases are TGTGCCAGCAGCTTAGGACAGACCTTCCGAGGGAACACTGAAGCTTTCTTT.

This clonotype occurred a few times. The rearrangement uses TRBV24-1 and TRBJ2-5; D is possibly TRBD1 (6 bases). The CDR3 totals 16 residues. CDR1 is KGHDR and CDR2 is SFDVKD in the germline V gene. The ends were cut back, 3 bases at V and 4 bases at J, with 17 bases in the middle. The CDR3 here is CATSDRDTPDRETQYF. In DNA, the CDR3 is TGTGCCACCAGTGATAGGGACACCCCGGACCGAGAGACCCAGTACTTC.

This clonotype has just one count. The rearrangement links TRBV12-3 or TRBV12-4 to TRBJ2-1, with 11 nucleotides matching TRBD2. This CDR3 comprises 16 residues. Unmatched junction bases numbered 10, after V lost 4 bases and J lost 8 bases. DNA for the CDR3: TGTGCCAGCAGTTCCACCGGGACTAGCGGATTTTATGAGCAGTTCTTC. Protein sequence: CASSSTGTSGFYEQFF.

This clonotype has just a few counts. This sequence joins TRBV10-3 and TRBJ2-1; D uncertain. Germline V gives CDR1 ENHRY, CDR2 SYGVKD. This CDR3 has 12 residues. Trimming stripped 1 base from V and 5 bases from J, with 3 bases between. CDR3 amino acids: CAISELDNEQFF. CDR3 DNA sequence: TGTGCCATCAGTGAGTTAGACAATGAGCAGTTCTTC.

There are a few counts of this clonotype. The chain combines TRBV28 with TRBJ2-4, with 7 bases matching TRBD1. The CDR3 length is 15 residues. V trimming: 4 bases; J trimming: 0 bases; junction bases outside the gene matches: 3. Germline assignment: CDR1 MDHEN and CDR2 SYDVKM. CDR3: CASSYRGLAKNIQYF. The CDR3, as DNA: TGTGCCAGCAGTTACAGGGGCCTAGCCAAAAACATTCAGTACTTC.

In its sample, this clonotype was seen once. V and J are TRBV20-1 and TRBJ1-6, with 9 bases that match TRBD1. CDR1 and CDR2 from the germline V gene are DFQATT and SNEGSKA (reference sequence). This CDR3 has 13 amino acids. V gave up 6 bases and J gave up 13 bases; unmatched junction bases: 10. The DNA of the CDR3 is TGCAGTGCCCCGGGACAGGGCCTCCCGCCCCTCCACTTT. Translating gives CSAPGQGLPPLHF.

The genes are TRBV15 and TRBJ2-5, with 7 nucleotides matching TRBD1. Per germline, CDR1 LNHNV and CDR2 YYDKDF (reference sequence). J was trimmed by 4 bases and V by 2 bases; bases with no gene match: 4. The CDR3 sequence is 14 residues long. Here the CDR3 reads CATSRPGTVETQYF. Written as DNA, the CDR3 is TGTGCCACCAGCAGACCCGGGACAGTAGAGACCCAGTACTTC.

V and J are TRBV10-3 and TRBJ1-1, with a tentative D call TRBD1 (5 bases). Germline V gene lookup returns CDR1 ENHRY and CDR2 SYGVKD. The CDR3 extends over 16 amino acids. V lost 3 bases, J lost 1 base, and 15 bases lay in between. The CDR3: CAISDPRQLKNTEAFF. For the CDR3, the DNA is TGTGCCATCAGTGATCCGCGACAGCTGAAGAACACTGAAGCTTTCTTT.

V is TRBV6-5 and J is TRBJ2-4; D is unclear. CDR1 is MNHEY and CDR2 is SVGAGI in the germline V gene. This CDR3 is 15 amino acids long. Deletions cut 6 bases from V and 1 base from J, with 13 bases between. The CDR3 loop reads CASSPETLAKNIQYF. CDR3 bases: TGTGCCAGCAGCCCCGAGACGTTGGCCAAAAACATTCAGTACTTC.

This clonotype has only a few counts. V usage is TRBV20-1 and J usage is TRBJ2-7, with D perhaps being TRBD1 or TRBD2 (5 bases each). This CDR3 is built from 12 residues. Trimming removed 6 bases from V and 2 bases from J, with 11 bases in between. CDR1 and CDR2 (germline): DFQATT, SNEGSKA (reference sequence). The CDR3 is CSADGTAYEQYF. CDR3 in DNA: TGCAGTGCAGATGGGACCGCCTACGAGCAGTACTTC.